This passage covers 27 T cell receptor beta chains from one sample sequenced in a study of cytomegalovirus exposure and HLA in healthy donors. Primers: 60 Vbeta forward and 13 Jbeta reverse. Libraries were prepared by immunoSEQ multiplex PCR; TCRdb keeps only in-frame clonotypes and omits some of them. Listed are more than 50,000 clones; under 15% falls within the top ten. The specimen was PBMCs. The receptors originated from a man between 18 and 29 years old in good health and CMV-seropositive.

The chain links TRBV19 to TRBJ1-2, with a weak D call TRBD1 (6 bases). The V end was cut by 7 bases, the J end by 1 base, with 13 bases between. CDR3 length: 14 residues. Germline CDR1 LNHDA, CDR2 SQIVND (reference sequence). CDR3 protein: CASMETGSNYGYTF. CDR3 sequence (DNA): TGTGCCAGTATGGAGACAGGCAGTAACTATGGCTACACCTTC.

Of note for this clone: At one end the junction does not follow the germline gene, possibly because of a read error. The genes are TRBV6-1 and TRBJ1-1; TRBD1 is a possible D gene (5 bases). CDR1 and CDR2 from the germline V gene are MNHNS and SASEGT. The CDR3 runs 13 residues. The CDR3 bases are TGTGCCAGCACTTGGACGGGGGAAACTGGAGCTTTCTTT. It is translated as CASTWTGETGAFF.

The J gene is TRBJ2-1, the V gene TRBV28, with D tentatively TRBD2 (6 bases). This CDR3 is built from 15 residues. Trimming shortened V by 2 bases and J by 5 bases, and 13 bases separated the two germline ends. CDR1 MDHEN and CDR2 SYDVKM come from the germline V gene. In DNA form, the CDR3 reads TGTGCCAGCAGTTTAATCAGGGACTGGGACAATGAGCAGTTCTTC. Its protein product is CASSLIRDWDNEQFF.

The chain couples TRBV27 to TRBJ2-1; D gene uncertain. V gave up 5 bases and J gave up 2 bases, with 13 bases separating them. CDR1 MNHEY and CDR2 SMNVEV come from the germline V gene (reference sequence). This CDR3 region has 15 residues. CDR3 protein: CASSPWSSPYNEQFF. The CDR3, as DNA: TGTGCCAGCAGTCCATGGAGTTCCCCCTACAATGAGCAGTTCTTC.

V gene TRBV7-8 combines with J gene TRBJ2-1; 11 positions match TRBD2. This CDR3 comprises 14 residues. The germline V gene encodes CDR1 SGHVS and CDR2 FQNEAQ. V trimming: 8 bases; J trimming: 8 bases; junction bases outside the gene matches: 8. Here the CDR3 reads CASEIHSGRDEQFF. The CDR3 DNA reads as TGTGCCAGCGAAATTCATAGCGGGAGGGATGAGCAGTTCTTC.

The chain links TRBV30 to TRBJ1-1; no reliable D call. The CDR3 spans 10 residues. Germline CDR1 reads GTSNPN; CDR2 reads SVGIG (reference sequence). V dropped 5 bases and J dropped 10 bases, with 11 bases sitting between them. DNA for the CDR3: TGTGCCTGGGGACCCCGGGGAGCTTTCTTT. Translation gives CAWGPRGAFF. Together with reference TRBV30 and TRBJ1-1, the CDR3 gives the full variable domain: SQTIHQWPATLVQPVGSPLSLECTVEGTSNPNLYWYRQAAGRGLQLLFYSVGIGQISSEVPQNLSASRPQDRQFILSSKKLLLSDSGFYLCAWGPRGAFFGQGTRLTVV.

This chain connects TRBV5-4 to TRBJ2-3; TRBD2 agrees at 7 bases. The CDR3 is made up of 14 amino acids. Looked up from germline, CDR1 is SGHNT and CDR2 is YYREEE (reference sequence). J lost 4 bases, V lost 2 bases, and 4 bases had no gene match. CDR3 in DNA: TGTGCCAGCAGCTTCGGACTAGGTCCAGATACGCAGTATTTT. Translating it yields CASSFGLGPDTQYF.

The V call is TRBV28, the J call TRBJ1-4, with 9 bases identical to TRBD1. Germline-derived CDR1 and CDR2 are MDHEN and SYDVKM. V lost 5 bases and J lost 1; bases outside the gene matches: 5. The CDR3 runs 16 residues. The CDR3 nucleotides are TGTGCCAGCAGTCTCGACAGGGGGGTAACTAATGAAAAACTGTTTTTT. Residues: CASSLDRGVTNEKLFF.

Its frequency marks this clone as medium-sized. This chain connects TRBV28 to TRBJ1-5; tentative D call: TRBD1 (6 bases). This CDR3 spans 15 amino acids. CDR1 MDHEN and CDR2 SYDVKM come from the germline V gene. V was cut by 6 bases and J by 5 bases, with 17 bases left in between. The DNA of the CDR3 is TGTGCCAGCAGGCCTCTAGGGGGATCGTATCAGCCCCAGCATTTT. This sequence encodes CASRPLGGSYQPQHF.

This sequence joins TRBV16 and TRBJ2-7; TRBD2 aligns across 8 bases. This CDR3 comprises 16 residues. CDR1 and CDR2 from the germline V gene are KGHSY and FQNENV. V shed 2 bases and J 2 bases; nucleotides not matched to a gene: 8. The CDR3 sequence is CASSQGVGRATYEQYF. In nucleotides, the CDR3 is TGTGCCAGCAGCCAAGGCGTCGGGAGGGCCACCTACGAGCAGTACTTC. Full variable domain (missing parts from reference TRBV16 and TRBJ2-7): GEEVAQTPKHLVRGEGQKAKLYCAPIKGHSYVFWYQQVLKNEFKFLISFQNENVFDETGMPKERFSAKCLPNSPCSLEIQATKLEDSAVYFCASSQGVGRATYEQYFGPGTRLTVT.

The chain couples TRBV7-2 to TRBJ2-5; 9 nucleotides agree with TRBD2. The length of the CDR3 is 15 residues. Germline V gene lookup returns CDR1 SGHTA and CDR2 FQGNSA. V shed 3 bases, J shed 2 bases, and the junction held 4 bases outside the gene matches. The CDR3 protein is CASSFTSGPQETQYF. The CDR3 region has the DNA TGTGCCAGCAGCTTTACTAGCGGGCCTCAAGAGACCCAGTACTTC.

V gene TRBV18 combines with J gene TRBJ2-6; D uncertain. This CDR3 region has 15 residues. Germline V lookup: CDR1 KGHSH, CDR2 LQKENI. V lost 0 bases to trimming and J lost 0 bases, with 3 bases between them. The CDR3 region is CASSPPNSGANVLTF. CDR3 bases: TGTGCCAGCTCACCACCTAACTCTGGGGCCAACGTCCTGACTTTC.

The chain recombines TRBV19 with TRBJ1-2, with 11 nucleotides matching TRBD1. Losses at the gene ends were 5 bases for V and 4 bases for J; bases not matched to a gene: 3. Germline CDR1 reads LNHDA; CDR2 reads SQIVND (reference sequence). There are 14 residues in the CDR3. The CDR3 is CASSGDRGVYGYTF. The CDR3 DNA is TGTGCCAGTAGTGGGGACAGGGGGGTCTATGGCTACACCTTC. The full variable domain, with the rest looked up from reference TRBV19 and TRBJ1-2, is DGGITQSPKYLFRKEGQNVTLSCEQNLNHDAMYWYRQDPGQGLRLIYYSQIVNDFQKGDIAEGYSVSREKKESFPLTVTSAQKNPTAFYLCASSGDRGVYGYTFGSGTRLTVV.

The CDR3: CAIRSTGYEQYF. The CDR3 nucleotides are TGTGCCATCAGGAGTACAGGCTACGAGCAGTACTTC. V and J are TRBV10-3 and TRBJ2-7; a possible D gene is TRBD1 (5 bases). This CDR3 spans 12 amino acids. Germline CDR1 reads ENHRY; CDR2 reads SYGVKD. The V gene lost 6 bases and the J gene lost 3 bases, with 9 bases spanning the gap.

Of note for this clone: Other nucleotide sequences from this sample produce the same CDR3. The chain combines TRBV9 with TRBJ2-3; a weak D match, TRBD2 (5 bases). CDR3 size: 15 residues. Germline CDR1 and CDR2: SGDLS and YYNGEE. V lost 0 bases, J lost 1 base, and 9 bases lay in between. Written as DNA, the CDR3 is TGTGCCAGCAGCGTAGTTGGTAGCGGCACAGATACGCAGTATTTT. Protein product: CASSVVGSGTDTQYF.

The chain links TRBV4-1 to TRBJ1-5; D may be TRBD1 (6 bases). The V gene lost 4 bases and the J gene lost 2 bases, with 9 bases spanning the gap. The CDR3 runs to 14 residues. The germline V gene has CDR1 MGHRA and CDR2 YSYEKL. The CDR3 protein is CASSLQGRNQPQHF. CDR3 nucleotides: TGCGCCAGCAGCCTACAGGGACGCAATCAGCCCCAGCATTTT.

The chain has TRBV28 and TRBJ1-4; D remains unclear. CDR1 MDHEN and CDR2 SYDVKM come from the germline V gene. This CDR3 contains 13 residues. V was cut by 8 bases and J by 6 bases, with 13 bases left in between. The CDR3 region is CASRLSGDEKLFF. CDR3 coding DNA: TGTGCCAGCCGCCTTTCCGGGGATGAAAAACTGTTTTTT.

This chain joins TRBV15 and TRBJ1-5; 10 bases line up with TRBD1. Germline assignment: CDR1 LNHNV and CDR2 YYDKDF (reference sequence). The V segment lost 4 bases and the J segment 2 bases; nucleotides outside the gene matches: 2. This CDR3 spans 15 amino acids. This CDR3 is CATSIGTGGNQPQHF. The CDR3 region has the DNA TGTGCCACCAGCATTGGGACAGGGGGCAATCAGCCCCAGCATTTT.

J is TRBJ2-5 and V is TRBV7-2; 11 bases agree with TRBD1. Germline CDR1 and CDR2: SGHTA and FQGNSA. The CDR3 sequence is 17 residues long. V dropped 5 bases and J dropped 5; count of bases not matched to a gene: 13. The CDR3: CASSPHNPGQGVETQYF. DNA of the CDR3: TGTGCCAGCAGCCCCCACAATCCGGGACAGGGGGTCGAGACCCAGTACTTC.

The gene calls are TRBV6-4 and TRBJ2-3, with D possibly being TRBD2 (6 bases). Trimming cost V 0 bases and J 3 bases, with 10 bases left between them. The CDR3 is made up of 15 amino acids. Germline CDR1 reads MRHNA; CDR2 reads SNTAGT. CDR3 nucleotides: TGTGCCAGCAGTGACTCAGGGGAGGCGACAGATACGCAGTATTTT. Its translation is CASSDSGEATDTQYF.

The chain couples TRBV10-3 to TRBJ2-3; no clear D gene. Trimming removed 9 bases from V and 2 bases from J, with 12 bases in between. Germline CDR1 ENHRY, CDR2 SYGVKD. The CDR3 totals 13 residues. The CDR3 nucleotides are TGTGCCATAACCGAACAGTCCACAGATACGCAGTATTTT. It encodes CAITEQSTDTQYF.

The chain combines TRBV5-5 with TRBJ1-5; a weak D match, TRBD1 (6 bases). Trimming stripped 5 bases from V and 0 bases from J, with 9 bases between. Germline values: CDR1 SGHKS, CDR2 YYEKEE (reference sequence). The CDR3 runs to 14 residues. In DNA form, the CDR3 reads TGTGCCAGCAGTCCGGGACATAGCAATCAGCCCCAGCATTTT. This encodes CASSPGHSNQPQHF.

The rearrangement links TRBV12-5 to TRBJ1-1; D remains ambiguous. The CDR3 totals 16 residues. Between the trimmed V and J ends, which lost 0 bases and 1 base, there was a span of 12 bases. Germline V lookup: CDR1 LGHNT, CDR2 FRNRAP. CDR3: CASGLVHGRENTEAFF. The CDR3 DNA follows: TGTGCTAGTGGTTTGGTACATGGTCGGGAGAACACTGAAGCTTTCTTT.

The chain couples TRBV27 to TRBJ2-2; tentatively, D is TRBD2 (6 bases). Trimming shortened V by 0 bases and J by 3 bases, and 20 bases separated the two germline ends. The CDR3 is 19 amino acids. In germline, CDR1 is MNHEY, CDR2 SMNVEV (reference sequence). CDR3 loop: CASSLSGVMGGGDTGELFF. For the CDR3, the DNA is TGTGCCAGCAGTTTATCGGGTGTGATGGGAGGAGGGGACACCGGGGAGCTGTTTTTT.

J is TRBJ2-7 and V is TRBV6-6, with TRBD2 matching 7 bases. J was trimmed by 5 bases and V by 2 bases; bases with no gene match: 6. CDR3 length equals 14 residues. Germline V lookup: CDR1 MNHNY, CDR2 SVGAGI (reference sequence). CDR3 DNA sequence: TGTGCCAGCAGTTACGATGGGGAGGGAAACGAGCAGTACTTC. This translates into CASSYDGEGNEQYF.

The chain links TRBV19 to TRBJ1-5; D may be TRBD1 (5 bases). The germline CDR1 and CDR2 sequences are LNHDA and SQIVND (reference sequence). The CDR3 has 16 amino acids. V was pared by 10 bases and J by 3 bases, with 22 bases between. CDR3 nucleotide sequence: TGTGCCACCCTGAATGGGGCGTCGCGATTCAATCAGCCCCAGCATTTT. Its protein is CATLNGASRFNQPQHF.

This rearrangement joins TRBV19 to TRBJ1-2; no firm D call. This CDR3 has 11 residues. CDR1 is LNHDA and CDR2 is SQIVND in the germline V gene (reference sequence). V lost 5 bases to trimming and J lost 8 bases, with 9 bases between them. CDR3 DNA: TGTGCCAGTAGTGCGCCCTCGGGCTACACCTTC. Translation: CASSAPSGYTF.